This T cell receptor (beta chain) originates from a study of shared clonotypes between healthy human individuals. Each cell subset's genomic DNA was divided evenly among several immunoSEQ plates. This table comes from immunoSEQ multiplex PCR, and its TCRdb copy is limited to in-frame clones, with some not included. There are roughly 650,000 clones in the sample; around 97% occur only once, and 0.055% to 0.07% lies in the top ten. J lost 2 bases, V lost 1 base, and 4 bases had no gene match. The length of the CDR3 is 15 residues. The germline gives CDR1 KGHSH, CDR2 LQKENI. Findings and caveats of the study: Naive subsets usually exceeded memory subsets in estimated richness.

A remark on this clone: Its antigen is unidentified.

This clonotype was sampled from a woman aged 25 to 39 in good health. The sequenced sample was naive CD4+ T cells sorted from blood. Subset reported: CD45RA+ positively selected. The rearrangement links TRBV18 to TRBJ1-1, with 7 positions matching TRBD1. The CDR3: CASSPRQGVNTEAFF. The CDR3 bases are TGTGCCAGCTCACCACGGCAGGGGGTCAACACTGAAGCTTTCTTT.